One sample yielded the 10 T cell receptor beta chains listed below, sequenced in a study of shared clonotypes between healthy human individuals. The data were produced by immunoSEQ multiplex PCR, yet TCRdb's version contains in-frame clones alone and is incomplete. The table lists roughly 2,300,000 clones, about 90% of them singletons, with approximately 0.39% in the top ten. Sequenced input: naive CD4+ T cells from PBMCs. Subset in this sample: CD45RA+ positively selected. The receptor set was obtained from a man younger than 30 in good health. Some clones in this sample may be carry-over from other donors' samples.

The chain couples TRBV30 to TRBJ2-5; 11 nucleotides agree with TRBD2. Germline V gene data show CDR1 as GTSNPN and CDR2 as SVGIG (reference sequence). The CDR3 sequence is 17 residues long. V shed 0 bases and J 5 bases; nucleotides not matched to a gene: 11. CDR3 nucleotide sequence: TGTGCCTGGAGTGTCGGATTCTTAGCGGGAGGGCCGGAGACCCAGTACTTC. As protein: CAWSVGFLAGGPETQYF.

This clone was detected only once. This chain joins TRBV18 and TRBJ1-4; D remains ambiguous. This CDR3 has 16 amino acids. V was clipped by 2 bases and J by 4 bases, with 14 bases between them. Germline lookup yields CDR1 KGHSH and CDR2 LQKENI. CDR3 residues: CASSPSRLGLNEKLFF. CDR3 nucleotides: TGTGCCAGCTCACCATCAAGATTAGGCCTTAATGAAAAACTGTTTTTT.

The chain couples TRBV4-1 to TRBJ1-5; D is possibly TRBD1 (5 bases). Germline V CDR1 and CDR2: MGHRA, YSYEKL. V was pared by 4 bases and J by 6 bases, with 10 bases between. This CDR3 spans 13 amino acids. The CDR3 is CASSPLGVQPQHF. CDR3 nucleotide sequence: TGCGCCAGCAGCCCCCTAGGGGTTCAGCCCCAGCATTTT.

This chain connects TRBV15 to TRBJ2-7; no definite D call. V shed 0 bases and J shed 7 bases, with 10 bases lying between them. Germline loops: CDR1 LNHNV, CDR2 YYDKDF (reference sequence). CDR3 length: 13 amino acids. CDR3 region: CATSRDQEREQYF. The CDR3 bases are TGTGCCACCAGCAGAGATCAAGAGAGGGAGCAGTACTTC.

The chain joins TRBV9 to TRBJ2-3; TRBD2 agrees at 9 bases. Per germline, CDR1 SGDLS and CDR2 YYNGEE. The CDR3 contains 15 residues. Losses at the gene ends were 4 bases for V and 2 bases for J; bases not matched to a gene: 5. The CDR3 reads CASSPTSGYTDTQYF. The CDR3 region has the DNA TGTGCCAGCAGCCCGACTAGCGGCTACACAGATACGCAGTATTTT.

The chain has TRBV9 and TRBJ2-7; 7 positions agree with TRBD2. This CDR3 spans 15 amino acids. Germline CDR1 SGDLS, CDR2 YYNGEE. V was pared by 4 bases and J by 4 bases, with 11 bases of the junction left unmatched. CDR3: CASSLRTGREYEQYF. The CDR3 DNA sequence: TGTGCCAGCAGCCTACGCACGGGGAGGGAATACGAGCAGTACTTC.

The V and J genes are TRBV6-5 and TRBJ2-1; D is perhaps TRBD1 or TRBD2 (5 bases each). Germline values: CDR1 MNHEY, CDR2 SVGAGI. This CDR3 spans 13 amino acids. With 4 bases removed from V and 5 bases from J, the gap between germline ends came to 9 bases. CDR3 DNA sequence: TGTGCCAGCAGTTCGGGGCGGAACAATGAGCAGTTCTTC. As protein: CASSSGRNNEQFF.

V and J are TRBV7-9 and TRBJ1-1, with D perhaps matching TRBD1 (5 bases). The germline CDR1 and CDR2 sequences are SEHNR and FQNEAQ (reference sequence). The CDR3 totals 13 residues. V was clipped by 4 bases and J by 4 bases, with 10 bases between them. CDR3 region: CASSSQGVTEAFF. Written as DNA, the CDR3 is TGTGCCAGCAGCTCCCAGGGTGTCACTGAAGCTTTCTTT.

This rearrangement joins TRBV19 to TRBJ2-4, with TRBD2 as a possible D gene (6 bases). Germline values: CDR1 LNHDA, CDR2 SQIVND (reference sequence). The V gene lost 6 bases and the J gene lost 0 bases, with 15 bases spanning the gap. This CDR3 is built from 16 residues. As DNA, the CDR3 is TGTGCCAGTAGCCTTCTCCCGGGACTAGCCAAAAACATTCAGTACTTC. Translation: CASSLLPGLAKNIQYF.

The chain links TRBV28 to TRBJ1-3; possibly TRBD1 for D (6 bases). Germline V gives CDR1 MDHEN, CDR2 SYDVKM. CDR3 length: 16 amino acids. The V end was cut by 5 bases, the J end by 2 bases, with 16 bases between. The CDR3 here is CASSLYLTGTGNTIYF. As DNA, the CDR3 is TGTGCCAGCAGTCTCTACCTCACAGGGACTGGAAACACCATATATTTT.